The rows below give T cell receptor beta chains drawn from one sample of a study of T cell responses to AZD1222 COVID-19 vaccine. Measured with immunoSEQ multiplex PCR; TCRdb has only the in-frame clones, and not every one. This table lists about 140,000 clones. Input material: peripheral blood. The receptors originated from an adult in good health. Each CDR3 is given with its conserved first and last residue. D genes are given only for firm matches.

CDR3 length: 16
D gene: TRBD2
V gene: TRBV2
J gene: TRBJ2-3
CDR3 protein: CASRNDLAGGTDTQYF
CDR3 DNA: TGTGCCAGCAGGAATGACCTAGCGGGGGGCACAGATACGCAGTATTTT

CDR3 length: 14
D gene: -
V gene: TRBV30
J gene: TRBJ2-7
CDR3 protein: CAWSQGLEPYEQYF
CDR3 DNA: TGTGCCTGGTCACAGGGCCTTGAACCCTACGAGCAGTACTTC

CDR3 length: 13
D gene: -
V gene: TRBV6-6
J gene: TRBJ1-5
CDR3 protein: CASSGTSGQPQHF
CDR3 DNA: TGTGCCAGCAGTGGGACATCGGGCCAGCCCCAGCATTTT

CDR3 length: 15
D gene: -
V gene: TRBV2
J gene: TRBJ2-7
CDR3 protein: CASLPLLRDPYEQYF
CDR3 DNA: TGTGCCAGCTTGCCTCTACTCAGGGACCCCTACGAGCAGTACTTC

CDR3 length: 17
D gene: -
V gene: TRBV7-9
J gene: TRBJ2-3
CDR3 protein: CASSSLGRTTNTDTQYF
CDR3 DNA: TGTGCCAGCAGCTCTTTGGGGAGGACTACTAACACAGATACGCAGTATTTT

CDR3 length: 17
D gene: TRBD2
V gene: TRBV3-1/TRBV3-2
J gene: TRBJ2-3
CDR3 protein: CASSQVYGGGAGDTQYF
CDR3 DNA: TGTGCCAGCAGCCAAGTCTACGGCGGGGGGGCAGGTGATACGCAGTATTTT

CDR3 length: 14
D gene: -
V gene: TRBV29-1
J gene: TRBJ2-2
CDR3 protein: CSVVRGANTGELFF
CDR3 DNA: TGCAGCGTTGTGAGAGGGGCGAACACCGGGGAGCTGTTTTTT

CDR3 length: 14
D gene: -
V gene: TRBV11-1
J gene: TRBJ1-2
CDR3 protein: CASSLDRSNYGYTF
CDR3 DNA: TGTGCCAGCAGCTTGGACAGAAGTAACTATGGCTACACCTTC

CDR3 length: 12
D gene: -
V gene: TRBV6-5
J gene: TRBJ2-7
CDR3 protein: CASRTRANEQYF
CDR3 DNA: TGTGCCAGCAGGACTAGGGCCAACGAGCAGTACTTC

CDR3 length: 14
D gene: -
V gene: TRBV18
J gene: TRBJ1-1
CDR3 protein: CASSPQTLNTEAFF
CDR3 DNA: TGTGCCAGCTCACCTCAGACGTTGAACACTGAAGCTTTCTTT

CDR3 length: 15
D gene: -
V gene: TRBV3-1/TRBV3-2
J gene: TRBJ2-7
CDR3 protein: CASSQEGSVSYEQYF
CDR3 DNA: TGTGCCAGCAGCCAAGAGGGTTCAGTATCCTACGAGCAGTACTTC

CDR3 length: 14
D gene: -
V gene: TRBV2
J gene: TRBJ1-2
CDR3 protein: CASSLAGTDYGYTF
CDR3 DNA: TGTGCCAGCAGCCTCGCCGGGACGGACTATGGCTACACCTTC

CDR3 length: 14
D gene: TRBD1
V gene: TRBV2
J gene: TRBJ1-2
CDR3 protein: CASSGQGFFYGYTF
CDR3 DNA: TGTGCCAGCAGTGGACAGGGGTTCTTCTATGGCTACACCTTC

CDR3 length: 16
D gene: TRBD2
V gene: TRBV4-1
J gene: TRBJ2-3
CDR3 protein: CASSQVTSGEGDTQYF
CDR3 DNA: TGCGCCAGCAGCCAAGTCACTAGCGGGGAAGGGGATACGCAGTATTTT

CDR3 length: 15
D gene: -
V gene: TRBV5-6
J gene: TRBJ1-1
CDR3 protein: CASSPRTAMNTEAFF
CDR3 DNA: TGTGCCAGCAGCCCGCGGACAGCCATGAACACTGAAGCTTTCTTT

CDR3 length: 13
D gene: -
V gene: TRBV5-5
J gene: TRBJ1-2
CDR3 protein: CASSLGAGRGYTF
CDR3 DNA: TGTGCCAGCAGCTTGGGTGCAGGGAGAGGCTACACCTTC

CDR3 length: 14
D gene: TRBD1
V gene: TRBV6-5
J gene: TRBJ1-1
CDR3 protein: CASSYSTGASEAFF
CDR3 DNA: TGTGCCAGCAGTTACTCCACAGGGGCTTCTGAAGCTTTCTTT